This T cell receptor (beta chain) was obtained from a study of T cells in Graves' hyperthyroidism and ophthalmopathy. About the study: It was at initial diagnosis, before any treatment, that peripheral blood was collected.

Amplified TCR beta CDR3 regions derived from RNA transcripts. TCR CDR3 underwent first-round RT-PCR with the HTBI primer set. In TCRdb, the multiplex PCR reads were re-called with MiXCR into one record per CDR3 protein. The sample lists approximately 400,000 distinct CDR3 sequences, approximately 25% occurring once. Together with thyroid ultrasound, orbital computed tomography, serum thyroxine and TRAb, clinical symptoms were used for diagnoses. The V gene's germline CDR1 is LNHDA and CDR2 SQIVND (reference sequence). The CDR3 spans 12 residues. Trimming cost V 3 bases and J 11 bases, with 13 bases left between them.

Sequenced material: blood. This chain connects TRBV19 to TRBJ1-1; perhaps TRBD1 as D (5 bases). The TCR was taken from a man aged 50 or older with Graves' hyperthyroidism. CDR3 residues: CASSIGARAAFF. The CDR3 region has the DNA TGTGCCAGTAGTATTGGGGCCAGGGCGGCTTTCTTT.